The 7 T cell receptor beta chains below come from one sample, sequenced in a study of shared clonotypes between healthy human individuals. Method: immunoSEQ multiplex PCR; TCRdb's copy keeps in-frame clones and lacks some. The table shows about 2 million clones, with approximately 94% occurring only once. Naive CD8 cells were CD45RO-negative, positively selected for CCR7, excluding terminally differentiated effector memory CD45RA+ cells. Sequenced: naive CD8+ T cells sorted from blood. The receptors were gathered from a man aged 18 to 29 in good health.

About this clone itself: This sample includes further DNA sequences coding for the same CDR3. The chain uses TRBV19 and TRBJ1-1; no firm D call. Germline assignment: CDR1 LNHDA and CDR2 SQIVND (reference sequence). The CDR3 sequence is 13 residues long. The V and J ends lost 3 bases and 1 base respectively, with 6 bases between them. The CDR3 DNA reads TGTGCCAGTAGTATTAGGACGAACACTGAAGCTTTCTTT. This translates into CASSIRTNTEAFF.

The genes are TRBV5-6 and TRBJ2-7; maybe TRBD2 (6 bases). Germline V CDR1 and CDR2: SGHDT, YYEEEE. The V and J ends lost 4 bases and 3 bases respectively, with 17 bases between them. The CDR3 loop spans 15 amino acids. This chain's CDR3 is CASSGGKGTHYEQYF. The CDR3 coding sequence is TGTGCCAGCAGCGGCGGGAAAGGGACGCACTACGAGCAGTACTTC.

The chain carries TRBV2 and TRBJ2-6, with D perhaps being TRBD1 or TRBD2 (5 bases each). CDR3 size: 18 residues. The germline V gene encodes CDR1 SNHLY and CDR2 FYNNEI. V lost 6 bases and J 2 bases, leaving 20 bases between the germline ends. CDR3 nucleotides: TGTGCCAGCAGGGAAACAGGACTCCCTCTCCCTGGGGCCAACGTCCTGACTTTC. Translated: CASRETGLPLPGANVLTF.

The chain has TRBV5-4 and TRBJ2-2, with 7 bases that match TRBD1. J gave up 2 bases and V 9 bases, and 10 bases lay outside the gene matches. CDR1 SGHNT and CDR2 YYREEE come from the germline V gene (reference sequence). CDR3 length equals 15 residues. In DNA, the CDR3 is TGTGCCACAGGGCAACAGGGGTCCAACACCGGGGAGCTGTTTTTT. Protein product: CATGQQGSNTGELFF.

The rearrangement uses TRBV9 and TRBJ2-3, with D perhaps matching TRBD1 (5 bases). The germline V gene has CDR1 SGDLS and CDR2 YYNGEE. The CDR3 runs 15 residues. V was trimmed by 0 bases and J by 2 bases, leaving 10 bases between them. CDR3 in DNA: TGTGCCAGCAGCGTAGTAGGGGTCATCACAGATACGCAGTATTTT. Residues: CASSVVGVITDTQYF.

The genes are TRBV13 and TRBJ2-5; weak D call: TRBD2 (7 bases). V lost 5 bases, J lost 2 bases, and 21 bases lay in between. There are 17 residues in the CDR3. Germline V gene data show CDR1 as PRHDT and CDR2 as FYEKMQ (reference sequence). CDR3 sequence reads: CASSPRGAGPPQETQYF. The CDR3 region has the DNA TGTGCCAGCAGCCCCCGGGGGGCGGGCCCCCCTCAAGAGACCCAGTACTTC.

V usage is TRBV30 and J usage is TRBJ2-7; TRBD2 matches at 8 bases. J gave up 5 bases and V 1 base, and 4 bases lay outside the gene matches. Per the germline V gene, CDR1 is GTSNPN and CDR2 is SVGIG (reference sequence). This CDR3 comprises 13 residues. CDR3 amino acids: CAWSAQRGNEQYF. The DNA for the CDR3 is TGTGCCTGGAGTGCCCAGCGGGGGAACGAGCAGTACTTC. The whole variable domain, filled in from reference TRBV30 and TRBJ2-7, reads SQTIHQWPATLVQPVGSPLSLECTVEGTSNPNLYWYRQAAGRGLQLLFYSVGIGQISSEVPQNLSASRPQDRQFILSSKKLLLSDSGFYLCAWSAQRGNEQYFGPGTRLTVT.